Each of the 22 T cell receptor beta chains below was sequenced from the same sample in a study of T cells after yellow fever vaccination. TCRdb fed the 5' RACE reads into MiXCR, producing one record per CDR3 protein. The sample lists a few hundred thousand distinct CDR3 sequences; about 7.8% were seen once. This specimen was PBMCs, taken roughly seven weeks after the first yellow fever vaccination. These receptor sequences come from a man between 18 and 35 years old who received the YFV17D yellow fever vaccine.

In its sample, this clonotype was seen a few times. The chain employs TRBV19 and TRBJ1-2; 10 bases align to TRBD1. This CDR3 has 12 residues. Germline lookup yields CDR1 LNHDA and CDR2 SQIVND (reference sequence). Losses at the gene ends were 8 bases for V and 4 bases for J; bases not matched to a gene: 1. The DNA of the CDR3 is TGTGCCAGTGGGGACAGGGGCTATGGCTACACCTTC. Translation gives CASGDRGYGYTF.

This chain joins TRBV19 and TRBJ2-5, with D perhaps TRBD2 (5 bases). The CDR3 runs to 13 residues. Trimming removed 9 bases from V and 3 bases from J, with 14 bases in between. From germline, CDR1 is LNHDA and CDR2 SQIVND (reference sequence). CDR3 loop: CARKRVLEETQYF. For the CDR3, the DNA is TGTGCCAGAAAGAGGGTTTTAGAAGAGACCCAGTACTTC.

This clonotype was seen only a few times. V gene TRBV4-1 combines with J gene TRBJ1-2, with no clear D. The CDR3 is made up of 17 amino acids. V was shortened by 3 bases and J by 0 bases, with 17 bases between the two germline ends. The V gene's germline CDR1 is MGHRA and CDR2 YSYEKL. For the CDR3, the DNA is TGCGCCAGCAGCCACCCCGGCGGTCCGGAAGCTAACTATGGCTACACCTTC. It codes for CASSHPGGPEANYGYTF.

This clonotype showed up just a few times. V usage is TRBV5-7 and J usage is TRBJ1-5; no definite D call. TRBV5-7 is reported as an ORF; its role is uncertain. The CDR3 is made up of 15 amino acids. Trimming cost V 1 base and J 0 bases, with 8 bases left between them. For the CDR3, the DNA is TGTGCCAGCAGCTTGAAGGCCTATAGCAATCAGCCCCAGCATTTT. As protein: CASSLKAYSNQPQHF.

As concerns this clonotype: This could be a read error, since a much larger clone is one nucleotide away. CDR3 bases: TGTGCCAGCAGGAGACGGACAGGGAGTAACAATGAGCAGTTCTTC. It yields the protein CASRRRTGSNNEQFF. The gene calls are TRBV6-9 and TRBJ2-1; 8 bases are shared with TRBD1. The V segment lost 6 bases and the J segment 5 bases; nucleotides outside the gene matches: 9. CDR1 is MNHGY, CDR2 SVAAGI, per germline. The CDR3 covers 15 residues.

In its sample, this clonotype was seen many times. This sequence joins TRBV5-5 and TRBJ2-6; D remains unclear. V dropped 0 bases and J dropped 4 bases, with 14 bases sitting between them. Germline CDR1 and CDR2: SGHKS and YYEKEE (reference sequence). The CDR3 contains 17 residues. The CDR3 loop is CASSLVGSLHGANVLTF. The CDR3 bases are TGTGCCAGCAGCTTGGTCGGTTCCCTACACGGGGCCAACGTCCTGACTTTC.

This clonotype has a count of ten or more. The J gene is TRBJ1-5, the V gene TRBV20-1; D gene uncertain. The CDR3 contains 10 residues. Germline assignment: CDR1 DFQATT and CDR2 SNEGSKA (reference sequence). Between the trimmed V and J ends, which lost 3 bases and 13 bases, there was a span of 10 bases. CDR3 loop: CSASLGSQHF. The DNA for the CDR3 is TGCAGTGCTAGTTTGGGTTCACAGCATTTT.

This clonotype was counted a few times. The gene calls are TRBV13 and TRBJ2-6; D tentatively reads TRBD1 or TRBD2 (5 bases each). The V gene's germline CDR1 is PRHDT and CDR2 FYEKMQ (reference sequence). The CDR3 consists of 16 residues. The V end lost 0 bases, the J end lost 2 bases, and 8 bases lay between the germline ends. CDR3 loop: CASSLGEGPGANVLTF. CDR3 bases: TGTGCCAGCAGCTTAGGCGAGGGACCTGGGGCCAACGTCCTGACTTTC.

The V call is TRBV2, the J call TRBJ2-5; TRBD2 aligns across 8 bases. V gave up 10 bases and J gave up 4 bases; unmatched junction bases: 8. The CDR3 loop spans 13 amino acids. From germline, CDR1 is SNHLY and CDR2 FYNNEI. The chain's CDR3 is CATTGGNGETQYF. CDR3 in DNA: TGTGCCACAACGGGGGGGAATGGAGAGACCCAGTACTTC.

The rearrangement joins TRBV5-5 to TRBJ2-3; 7 bases align to TRBD1. The ends lost 2 bases at V and 0 bases at J; junction bases unmatched: 6. Germline CDR1 SGHKS, CDR2 YYEKEE (reference sequence). This CDR3 has 16 residues. CDR3 protein: CASSFGTALSTDTQYF. The CDR3 region has the DNA TGTGCCAGCAGCTTCGGGACAGCCCTTAGCACAGATACGCAGTATTTT.

Of note for this clonotype: The junction shows a germline mismatch at one end, possibly a read error. The genes are TRBV6-1 and TRBJ1-2; D uncertain. This CDR3 has 13 residues. Germline V gene data show CDR1 as MNHNS and CDR2 as SASEGT. CDR3 sequence: CASSSQRNYGFTF. The CDR3 DNA sequence: TGTGCCAGCAGCTCGCAGAGAAACTATGGCTTCACCTTC.

This clonotype was seen more than once but under ten times. The chain recombines TRBV4-1 with TRBJ1-6; D gene ambiguous. CDR1 is MGHRA, CDR2 YSYEKL, per germline. The CDR3 contains 13 residues. V lost 2 bases and J lost 6, with 5 bases in between. The CDR3 nucleotides read TGCGCCAGCAGCCAATCTACTAATTCACCCCTCCACTTT. Residues: CASSQSTNSPLHF.

The rearrangement links TRBV27 to TRBJ1-5; D is ambiguous. This CDR3 has 14 amino acids. The germline CDR1 and CDR2 sequences are MNHEY and SMNVEV (reference sequence). The ends were cut back, 2 bases at V and 6 bases at J, with 11 bases in the middle. The CDR3 DNA is TGTGCCAGCAGTTTAAGAGGGTCACGTCAGCCCCAGCATTTT. This codes for CASSLRGSRQPQHF.

This rearrangement joins TRBV4-2 to TRBJ1-5, with D hard to call. The CDR3 length is 14 residues. V lost 0 bases and J 4 bases, leaving 7 bases between the germline ends. Germline V CDR1 and CDR2: LGHNA, YNFKEQ. The CDR3 region has the DNA TGTGCCAGCAGCCAAGAGGGCGCGAATCAGCCCCAGCATTTT. It codes for CASSQEGANQPQHF.

This clonotype appeared a few times. The chain is built from TRBV12-5 and TRBJ2-3; D is unclear. The CDR3 totals 12 residues. Germline V lookup: CDR1 LGHNT, CDR2 FRNRAP. Trimming removed 5 bases from V and 6 bases from J, with 9 bases in between. The CDR3 nucleotides read TGTGCTAGTGGTCCGGCTGGGGATACGCAGTATTTT. This sequence encodes CASGPAGDTQYF.

This clonotype has just a few counts. The chain joins TRBV11-3 to TRBJ2-4; 9 bases agree with TRBD1. The CDR3 is made up of 12 amino acids. Germline CDR1 is SGHNT and CDR2 is YENEEA. J gave up 8 bases and V 5 bases, and 1 base lay outside the gene matches. Here the CDR3 DNA reads TGTGCCAGCAGCCGGGACAGGGACATTCAGTACTTC. It is translated as CASSRDRDIQYF. The whole variable domain, remainder taken from reference TRBV11-3 and TRBJ2-4, is EAGVVQSPRYKIIEKKQPVAFWCNPISGHNTLYWYLQNLGQGPELLIRYENEEAVDDSQLPKDRFSAERLKGVDSTLKIQPAELGDSAVYLCASSRDRDIQYFGAGTRLSVL.

In its sample, this clonotype was seen a few times. The chain uses TRBV5-1 and TRBJ2-1; 7 bases are shared with TRBD2. The CDR3 totals 20 residues. Germline CDR1 reads SGHRS; CDR2 reads YFSETQ. The V and J ends lost 1 base and 0 bases, in that order; junction bases with no gene match: 16. CDR3 amino acids: CASSLLRTGPGGGSYNEQFF. DNA of the CDR3: TGCGCCAGCAGCTTGCTACGGACGGGCCCTGGGGGGGGCTCCTACAATGAGCAGTTCTTC.

The rearrangement uses TRBV6-5 and TRBJ2-6, with D perhaps assigned TRBD1 or TRBD2 (5 bases each). This CDR3 contains 16 residues. V lost 2 bases and J 8 bases, leaving 16 bases between the germline ends. The germline CDR1 and CDR2 sequences are MNHEY and SVGAGI. The CDR3 protein is CASSYDWGEGSNVLTF. The DNA for the CDR3 is TGTGCCAGCAGTTACGACTGGGGTGAGGGGTCCAACGTCCTGACTTTC.

This clonotype has only a few counts. The genes are TRBV12-3 or TRBV12-4 and TRBJ2-2; possibly TRBD1 for D (6 bases). This CDR3 region has 15 residues. V was cut by 11 bases and J by 0 bases, with 16 bases left in between. CDR3 sequence reads: CAGSLGHPNTGELFF. The DNA of the CDR3 is TGTGCCGGCTCCTTGGGACACCCGAACACCGGGGAGCTGTTTTTT.

The chain has TRBV7-9 and TRBJ2-5; 8 positions match TRBD1. The germline gives CDR1 SEHNR, CDR2 FQNEAQ (reference sequence). V lost 5 bases and J lost 5; bases outside the gene matches: 7. The length of the CDR3 is 14 residues. CDR3: CASSADRGTETQYF. In nucleotides, the CDR3 is TGTGCCAGCAGCGCCGACAGGGGAACCGAGACCCAGTACTTC.

This clonotype occurred a few times. This chain connects TRBV4-1 to TRBJ1-4, with D tentatively TRBD1 (5 bases). The V and J ends lost 1 base and 8 bases respectively, with 14 bases between them. Germline V gene sequence: CDR1 MGHRA, CDR2 YSYEKL. This CDR3 comprises 15 residues. CDR3: CASSQAQGTGEKLFF. In nucleotides, the CDR3 is TGCGCCAGCAGCCAAGCCCAGGGAACTGGAGAAAAACTGTTTTTT.

This clonotype was observed a handful of times. The V and J genes are TRBV29-1 and TRBJ2-7; 9 bases line up with TRBD1. Germline assignment: CDR1 SQVTM and CDR2 ANQGSEA. J lost 3 bases, V lost 5 bases, and 11 bases had no gene match. The CDR3 is 15 residues long. The CDR3 nucleotides read TGCAGCGTTCGACCTTCGACGGGACAGGGCTACGAGCAGTACTTC. This translates into CSVRPSTGQGYEQYF.